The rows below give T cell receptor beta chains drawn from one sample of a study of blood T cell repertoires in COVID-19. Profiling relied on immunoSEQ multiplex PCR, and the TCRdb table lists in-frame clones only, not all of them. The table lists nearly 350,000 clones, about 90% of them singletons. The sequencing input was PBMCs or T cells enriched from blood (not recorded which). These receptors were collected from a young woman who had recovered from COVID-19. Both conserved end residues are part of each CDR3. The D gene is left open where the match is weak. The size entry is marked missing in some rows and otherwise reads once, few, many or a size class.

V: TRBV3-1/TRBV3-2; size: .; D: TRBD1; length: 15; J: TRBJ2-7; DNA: TGTGCCAGCAGCCGAGGGGACAGTCCCACTAGAGAGCAGTACTTC; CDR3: CASSRGDSPTREQYF
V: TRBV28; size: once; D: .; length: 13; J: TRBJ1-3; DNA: TGTGCCAGCAGTCGGGCAGCCCGGGGCACCATATATTTT; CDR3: CASSRAARGTIYF
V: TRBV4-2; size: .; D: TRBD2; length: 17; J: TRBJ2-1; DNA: TGTGCCAGCAGCCAAACCGGGCTAGCGGGGGGGTACAATGAGCAGTTCTTC; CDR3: CASSQTGLAGGYNEQFF
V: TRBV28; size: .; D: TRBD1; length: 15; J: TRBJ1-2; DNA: TGTGCCATACCAGATGGGGACAGCCCTAACTATGGCTACACCTTC; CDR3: CAIPDGDSPNYGYTF
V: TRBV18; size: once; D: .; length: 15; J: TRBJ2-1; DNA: TGTGCCAGCTCACGCGAACATGACAGGTTCCATGAGCAGTTCTTC; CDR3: CASSREHDRFHEQFF
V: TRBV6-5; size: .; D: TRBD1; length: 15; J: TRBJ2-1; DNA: TGTGCCAGCAGCCGGGACGGACAGGGCCTCAATGAGCAGTTCTTC; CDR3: CASSRDGQGLNEQFF
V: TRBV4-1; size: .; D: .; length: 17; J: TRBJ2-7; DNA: TGCGCCAGCAGCCAAGATCGGAAGGACACGTACCCCTACGAGCAGTACTTC; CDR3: CASSQDRKDTYPYEQYF
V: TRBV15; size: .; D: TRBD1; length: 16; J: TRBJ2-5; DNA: TGTGCCACCAGCAGACGACAGGGGGCTACGAGAGAGACCCAGTACTTC; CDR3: CATSRRQGATRETQYF
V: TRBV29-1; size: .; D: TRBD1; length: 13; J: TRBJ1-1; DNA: TGCAGCGCTGAGACAGGGGGAAACACTGAAGCTTTCTTT; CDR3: CSAETGGNTEAFF
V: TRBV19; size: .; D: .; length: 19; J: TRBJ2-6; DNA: TGTGCCAGTAGTATTCCAGGGCCTGTGGGGCACTCTGGGGCCAACGTCCTGACTTTC; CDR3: CASSIPGPVGHSGANVLTF
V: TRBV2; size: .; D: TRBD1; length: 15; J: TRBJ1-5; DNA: TGTGCCAGCAGCCTCAAGGGGACAGGCTTTCAGCCCCAGCATTTT; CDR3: CASSLKGTGFQPQHF
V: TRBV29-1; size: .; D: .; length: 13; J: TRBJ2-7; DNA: TGCAGCGTTGTGCGGCAGGGGAGCAACGAGCAGTACTTC; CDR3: CSVVRQGSNEQYF
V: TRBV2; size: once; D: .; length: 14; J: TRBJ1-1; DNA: TGTGCCAGCAGTGAGGCGCTGGGAGGCACTGAAGCTTTCTTT; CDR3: CASSEALGGTEAFF
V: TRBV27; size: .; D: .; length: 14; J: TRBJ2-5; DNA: TGTGCCAGCAGTCCGGGACACACCAAAGAGACCCAGTACTTC; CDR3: CASSPGHTKETQYF
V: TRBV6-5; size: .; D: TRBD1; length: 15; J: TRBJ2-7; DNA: TGTGCCAGCAGGCGTCGACAGGGGACCACCTACGAGCAGTACTTC; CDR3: CASRRRQGTTYEQYF
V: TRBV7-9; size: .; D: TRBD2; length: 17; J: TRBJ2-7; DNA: TGTGCCAGCAGCTACACCGGACTAGCGGGGTCTCCTGGGGAGCAGTACTTC; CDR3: CASSYTGLAGSPGEQYF
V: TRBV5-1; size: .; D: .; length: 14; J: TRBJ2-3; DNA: TGCGCCAGCAGCCGGGTGGCGGAACGGGATACGCAGTATTTT; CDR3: CASSRVAERDTQYF
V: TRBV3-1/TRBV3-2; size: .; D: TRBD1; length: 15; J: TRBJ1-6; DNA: TGTGCCAGCAGCCAAGGGACAGGACTGAATTCACCCCTCCACTTT; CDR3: CASSQGTGLNSPLHF
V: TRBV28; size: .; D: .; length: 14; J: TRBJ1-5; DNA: TGTGCCAGCCAAAGTCGGAGTAGCAATCAGCCCCAGCATTTT; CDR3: CASQSRSSNQPQHF
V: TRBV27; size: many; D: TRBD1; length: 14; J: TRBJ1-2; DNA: TGTGCCAGCAGTTTGAATGACAGGGTCTATGGCTACACCTTC; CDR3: CASSLNDRVYGYTF
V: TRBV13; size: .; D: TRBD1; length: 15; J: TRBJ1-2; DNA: TGTGCCAGCCCGGGAGGGGGCAGGGACGCAAGGGGCTACACCTTC; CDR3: CASPGGGRDARGYTF
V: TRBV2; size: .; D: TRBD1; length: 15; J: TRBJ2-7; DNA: TGTGCCAGCAGGACCGGGACAGGGGGGAGGTACGAGCAGTACTTC; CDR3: CASRTGTGGRYEQYF
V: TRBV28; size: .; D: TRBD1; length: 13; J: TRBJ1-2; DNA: TGTGCCAGCAGCCCTGGACAGGGGCGAGGCTACACCTTC; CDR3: CASSPGQGRGYTF
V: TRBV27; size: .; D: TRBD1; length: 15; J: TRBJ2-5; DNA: TGTGCCAGCAGTTTCTCCGGGACAGACGGAGAGACCCAGTACTTC; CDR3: CASSFSGTDGETQYF
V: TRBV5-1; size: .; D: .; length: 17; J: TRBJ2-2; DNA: TGCGCCAGCAGCTTGAGGGGCGGGGGCGCGAACACCGGGGAGCTGTTTTTT; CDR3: CASSLRGGGANTGELFF
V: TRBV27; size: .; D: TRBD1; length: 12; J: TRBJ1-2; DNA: TGTGCCAGCAGTCGGACAGGGAGAGGCTACACCTTC; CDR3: CASSRTGRGYTF
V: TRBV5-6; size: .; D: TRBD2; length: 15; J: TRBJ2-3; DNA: TGTGCCAGCAGCTTGTATGCTAGCGGGGGGAATACGCAGTATTTT; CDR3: CASSLYASGGNTQYF
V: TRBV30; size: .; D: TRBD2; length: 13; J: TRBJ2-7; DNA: TGTGCCTGGAGCGGGGTTAGCGGGTACGAGCAGTACTTC; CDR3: CAWSGVSGYEQYF
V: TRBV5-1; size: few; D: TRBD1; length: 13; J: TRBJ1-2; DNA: TGCGCCAGCAGCTCCGGACAGGGGCCCGGCTACACCTTC; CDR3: CASSSGQGPGYTF
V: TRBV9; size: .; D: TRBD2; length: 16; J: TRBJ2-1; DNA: TGTGCCAGCAGCGTAGTTAGCAGCGGGGGCTACAATGAGCAGTTCTTC; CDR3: CASSVVSSGGYNEQFF
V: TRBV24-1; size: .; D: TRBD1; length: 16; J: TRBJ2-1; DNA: TGTGCCACCAGTGACCCAGACAGGGGCAGAATCAATGAGCAGTTCTTC; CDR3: CATSDPDRGRINEQFF
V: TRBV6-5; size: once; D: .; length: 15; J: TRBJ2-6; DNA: TGTGCCAGCAGCAAAGGGGTTTCTGGGGCCAACGTCCTGACTTTC; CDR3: CASSKGVSGANVLTF
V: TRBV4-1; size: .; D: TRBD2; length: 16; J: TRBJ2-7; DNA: TGCGCCAGCAGCCAAAGCGGCAGCGGGGGAGGCTACGAGCAGTACTTC; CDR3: CASSQSGSGGGYEQYF
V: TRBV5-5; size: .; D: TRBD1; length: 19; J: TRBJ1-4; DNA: TGTGCCAGCAGCCGACGTTACAGGGGGCCCCAGGACCTCCATGAAAAACTGTTTTTT; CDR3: CASSRRYRGPQDLHEKLFF
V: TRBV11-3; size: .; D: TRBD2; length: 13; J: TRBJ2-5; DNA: TGTGCCAGCAGCTACCGGGAGGGAGAGACCCAGTACTTC; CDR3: CASSYREGETQYF
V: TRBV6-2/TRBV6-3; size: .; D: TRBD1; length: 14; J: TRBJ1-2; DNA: TGTGCCAGCAGTCCGGACGACAGGGGCGGTGGCTACACCTTC; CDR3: CASSPDDRGGGYTF
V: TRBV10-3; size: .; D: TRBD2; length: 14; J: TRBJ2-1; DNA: TGTGCCATCGGGGGACTAGCGGGGGGAAATGAGCAGTTCTTC; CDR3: CAIGGLAGGNEQFF
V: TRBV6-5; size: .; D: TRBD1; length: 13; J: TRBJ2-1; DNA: TGTGCCAGCAGTTGGGGACAGACCAATGAGCAGTTCTTC; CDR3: CASSWGQTNEQFF
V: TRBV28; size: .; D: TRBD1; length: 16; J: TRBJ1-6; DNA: TGTGCCAGCAGTCCAGGACAGGGAGAGTTTAATTCACCCCTCCACTTT; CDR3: CASSPGQGEFNSPLHF
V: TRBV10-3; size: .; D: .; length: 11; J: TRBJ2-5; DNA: TGTGCCATCAGCTTCAGTGGTGTCCAGTACTTC; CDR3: CAISFSGVQYF
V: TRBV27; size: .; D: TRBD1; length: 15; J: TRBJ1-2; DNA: TGTGCCAGCAGTAGGGGACAGGGAGCAGGGTATGGCTACACCTTC; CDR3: CASSRGQGAGYGYTF
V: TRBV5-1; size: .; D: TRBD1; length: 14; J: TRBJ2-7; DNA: TGCGCCAGCAGCTTGGCTGCAGGGGGCTACGAGCAGTACTTC; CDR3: CASSLAAGGYEQYF
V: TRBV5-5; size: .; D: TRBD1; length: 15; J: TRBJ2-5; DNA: TGTGCCAGCAGCTTCTCGACAGGGGATGGAGAGACCCAGTACTTC; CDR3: CASSFSTGDGETQYF
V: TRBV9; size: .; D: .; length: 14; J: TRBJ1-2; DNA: TGTGCCAGCAGCGGGGTTGAAGCCAGGGTCGGCTACACCTTC; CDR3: CASSGVEARVGYTF
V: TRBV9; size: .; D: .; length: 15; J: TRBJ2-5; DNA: TGTGCCAGCAGCGACCTTCAGGGCATCAAGGAGACCCAGTACTTC; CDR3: CASSDLQGIKETQYF
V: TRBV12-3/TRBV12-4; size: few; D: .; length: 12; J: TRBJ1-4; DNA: TGTGCCAGCAGTTTATCGGATGAAAAACTGTTTTTT; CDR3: CASSLSDEKLFF
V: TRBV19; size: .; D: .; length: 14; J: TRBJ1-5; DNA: TGTGCCAGTAGTCCCTTAGGGGGCAATCAGCCCCAGCATTTT; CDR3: CASSPLGGNQPQHF
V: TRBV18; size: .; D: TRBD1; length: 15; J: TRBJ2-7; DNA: TGTGCCAGCTCACGGGACGGGACAGGGAGCACGGGGCAGTACTTC; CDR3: CASSRDGTGSTGQYF
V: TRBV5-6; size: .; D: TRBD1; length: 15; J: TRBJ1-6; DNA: TGTGCCAGCAGCTTACAGGGGGCTGAGAATTCACCCCTCCACTTT; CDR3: CASSLQGAENSPLHF
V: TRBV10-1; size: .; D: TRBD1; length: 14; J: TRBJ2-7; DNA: TGCGCCAGCAGCAGGGACAGCAGCTCCTACGAGCAGTACTTC; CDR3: CASSRDSSSYEQYF
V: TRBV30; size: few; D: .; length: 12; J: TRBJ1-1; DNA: TGTGCCTGGGGCCGGCAGGGTACTGAAGCTTTCTTT; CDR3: CAWGRQGTEAFF
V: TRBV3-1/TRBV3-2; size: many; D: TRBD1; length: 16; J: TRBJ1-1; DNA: TGTGCCAGCAGCCAAGACTACAGGGGTAGTAACACTGAAGCTTTCTTT; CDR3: CASSQDYRGSNTEAFF
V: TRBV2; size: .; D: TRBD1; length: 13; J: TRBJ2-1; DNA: TGTGCCAGCATGACAGGGCAACACAATGAGCAGTTCTTC; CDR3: CASMTGQHNEQFF
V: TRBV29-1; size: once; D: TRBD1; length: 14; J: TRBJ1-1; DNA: TGCAGCGTGCAACGACAGGGGATGAACACTGAAGCTTTCTTT; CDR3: CSVQRQGMNTEAFF
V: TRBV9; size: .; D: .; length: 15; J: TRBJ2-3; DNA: TGTGCCAGCAGCGGAAGGACAGCTGGCACAGATACGCAGTATTTT; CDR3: CASSGRTAGTDTQYF
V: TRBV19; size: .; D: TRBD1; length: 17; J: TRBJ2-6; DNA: TGTGCCAGTAGTGTCCGTGACAGGGGGACTGGGGCCAACGTCCTGACTTTC; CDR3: CASSVRDRGTGANVLTF
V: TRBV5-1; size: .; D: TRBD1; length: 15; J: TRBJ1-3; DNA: TGCGCCAGCAGCTCCGGCAGGGGGTCTGGAAACACCATATATTTT; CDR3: CASSSGRGSGNTIYF
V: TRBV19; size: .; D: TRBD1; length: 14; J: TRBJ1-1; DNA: TGTGCCAGTAGTATCCGGGACAGGAACACTGAAGCTTTCTTT; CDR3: CASSIRDRNTEAFF
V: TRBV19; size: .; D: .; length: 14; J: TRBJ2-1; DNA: TGTGCCAGTAGTGCCGCGGGGTTCAACAATGAGCAGTTCTTC; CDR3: CASSAAGFNNEQFF
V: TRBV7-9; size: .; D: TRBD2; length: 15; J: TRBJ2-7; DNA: TGTGCCAGCAGCCCGTTGGGAGGGAGCTCCTACGAGCAGTACTTC; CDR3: CASSPLGGSSYEQYF